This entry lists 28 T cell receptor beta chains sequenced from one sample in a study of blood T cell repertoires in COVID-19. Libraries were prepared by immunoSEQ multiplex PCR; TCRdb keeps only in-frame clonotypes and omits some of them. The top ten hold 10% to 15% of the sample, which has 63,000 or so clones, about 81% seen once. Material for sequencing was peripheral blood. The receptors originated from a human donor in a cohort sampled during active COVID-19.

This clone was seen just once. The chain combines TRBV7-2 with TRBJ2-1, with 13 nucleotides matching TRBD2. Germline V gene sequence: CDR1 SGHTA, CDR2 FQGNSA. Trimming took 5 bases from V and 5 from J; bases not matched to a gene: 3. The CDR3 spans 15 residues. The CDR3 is CASSLLAGGDNEQFF. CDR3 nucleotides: TGTGCCAGCAGCCTACTAGCGGGAGGGGACAATGAGCAGTTCTTC.

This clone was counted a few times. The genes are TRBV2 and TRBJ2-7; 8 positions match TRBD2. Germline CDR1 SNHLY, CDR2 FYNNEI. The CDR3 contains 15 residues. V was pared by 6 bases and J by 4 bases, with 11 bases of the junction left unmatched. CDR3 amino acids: CASRDTTSGKYEQYF. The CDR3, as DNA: TGTGCCAGCAGGGATACCACTAGCGGAAAGTACGAGCAGTACTTC.

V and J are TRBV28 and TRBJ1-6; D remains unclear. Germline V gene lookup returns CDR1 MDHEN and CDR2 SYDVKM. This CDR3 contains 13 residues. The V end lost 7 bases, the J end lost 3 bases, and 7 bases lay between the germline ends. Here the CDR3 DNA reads TGTGCCAGCACCAACAGCTATAATTCACCCCTCCACTTT. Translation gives CASTNSYNSPLHF.

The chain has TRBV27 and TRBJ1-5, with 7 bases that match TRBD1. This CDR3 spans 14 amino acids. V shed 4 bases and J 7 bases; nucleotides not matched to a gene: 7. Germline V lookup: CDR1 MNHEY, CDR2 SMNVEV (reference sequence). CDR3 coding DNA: TGTGCCAGCAGTTCGACAGGGATCGGACAGCCCCAGCATTTT. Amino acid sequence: CASSSTGIGQPQHF.

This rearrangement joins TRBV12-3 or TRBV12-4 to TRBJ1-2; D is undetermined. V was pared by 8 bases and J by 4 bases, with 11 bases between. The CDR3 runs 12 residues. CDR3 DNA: TGTGCCAGCGCCAACCCGGGCTATGGCTACACCTTC. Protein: CASANPGYGYTF.

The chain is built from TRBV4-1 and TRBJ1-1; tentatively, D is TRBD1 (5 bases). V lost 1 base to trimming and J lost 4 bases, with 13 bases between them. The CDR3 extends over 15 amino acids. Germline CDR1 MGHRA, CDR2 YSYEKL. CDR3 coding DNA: TGCGCCAGCAGCCAAGCTACAGGCTATCGCACTGAAGCTTTCTTT. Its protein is CASSQATGYRTEAFF.

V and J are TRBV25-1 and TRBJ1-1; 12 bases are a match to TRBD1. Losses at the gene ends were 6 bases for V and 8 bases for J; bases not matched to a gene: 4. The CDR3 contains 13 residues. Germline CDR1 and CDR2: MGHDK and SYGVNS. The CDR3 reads CASRGQGAGEAFF. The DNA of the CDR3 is TGTGCCAGCAGGGGACAGGGGGCTGGGGAAGCTTTCTTT.

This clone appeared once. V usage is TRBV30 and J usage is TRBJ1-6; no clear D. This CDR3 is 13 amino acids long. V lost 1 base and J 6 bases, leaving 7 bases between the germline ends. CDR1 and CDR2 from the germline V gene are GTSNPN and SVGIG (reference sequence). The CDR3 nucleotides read TGTGCCTGGAGTGACTACCTTAATTCACCCCTCCACTTT. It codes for CAWSDYLNSPLHF.

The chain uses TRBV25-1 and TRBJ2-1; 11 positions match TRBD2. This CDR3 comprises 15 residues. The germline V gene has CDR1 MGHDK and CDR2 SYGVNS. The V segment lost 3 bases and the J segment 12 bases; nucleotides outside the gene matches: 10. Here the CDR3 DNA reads TGTGCCAGCAGTGACCCTCAGGGACTAGCGGCATCGCAGTTCTTC. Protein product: CASSDPQGLAASQFF.

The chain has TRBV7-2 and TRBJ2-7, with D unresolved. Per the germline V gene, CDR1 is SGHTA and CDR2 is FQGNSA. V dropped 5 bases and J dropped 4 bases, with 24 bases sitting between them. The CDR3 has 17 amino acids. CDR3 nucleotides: TGTGCCAGCAGCCCCCTTATAGGTGAGGTCGTCTGGTACGAGCAGTACTTC. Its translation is CASSPLIGEVVWYEQYF.

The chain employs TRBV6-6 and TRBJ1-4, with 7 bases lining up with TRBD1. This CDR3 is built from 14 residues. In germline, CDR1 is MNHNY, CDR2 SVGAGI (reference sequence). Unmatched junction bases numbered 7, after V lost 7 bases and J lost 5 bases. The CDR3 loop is CASKGADPNEKLFF. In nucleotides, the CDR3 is TGTGCCAGCAAGGGGGCCGATCCCAATGAAAAACTGTTTTTT.

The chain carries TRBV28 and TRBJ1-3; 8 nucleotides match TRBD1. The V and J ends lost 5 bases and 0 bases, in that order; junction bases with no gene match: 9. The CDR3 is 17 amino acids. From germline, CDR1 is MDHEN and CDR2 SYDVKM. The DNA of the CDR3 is TGTGCCAGCAGTCCTACAGGGGGACAGCCCTCTGGAAACACCATATATTTT. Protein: CASSPTGGQPSGNTIYF.

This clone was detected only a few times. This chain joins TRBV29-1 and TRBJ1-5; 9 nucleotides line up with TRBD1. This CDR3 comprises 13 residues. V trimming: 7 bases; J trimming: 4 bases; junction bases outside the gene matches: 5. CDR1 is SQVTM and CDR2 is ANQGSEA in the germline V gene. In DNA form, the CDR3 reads TGCAGCGCCTGGACAGGGGATAATCAGCCCCAGCATTTT. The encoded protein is CSAWTGDNQPQHF.

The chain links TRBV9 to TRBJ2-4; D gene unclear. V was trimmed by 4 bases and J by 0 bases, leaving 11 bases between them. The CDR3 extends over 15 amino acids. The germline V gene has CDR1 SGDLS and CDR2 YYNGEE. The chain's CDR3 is CASSPGVVAKNIQYF. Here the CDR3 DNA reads TGTGCCAGCAGCCCTGGAGTGGTAGCCAAAAACATTCAGTACTTC.

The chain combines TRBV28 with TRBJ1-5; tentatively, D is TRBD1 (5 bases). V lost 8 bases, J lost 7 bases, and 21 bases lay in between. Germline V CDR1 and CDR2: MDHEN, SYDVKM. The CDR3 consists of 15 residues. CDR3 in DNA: TGTGCCAGCCGGTCGGGGGGATCTTCCTACCAGCCCCAGCATTTT. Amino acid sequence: CASRSGGSSYQPQHF.

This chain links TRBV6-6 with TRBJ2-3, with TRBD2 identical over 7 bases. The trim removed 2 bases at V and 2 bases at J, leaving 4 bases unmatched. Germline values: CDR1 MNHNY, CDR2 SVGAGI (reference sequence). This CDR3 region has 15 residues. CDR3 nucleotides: TGTGCCAGCAGTTACGGCGGGGGATTCACAGATACGCAGTATTTT. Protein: CASSYGGGFTDTQYF.

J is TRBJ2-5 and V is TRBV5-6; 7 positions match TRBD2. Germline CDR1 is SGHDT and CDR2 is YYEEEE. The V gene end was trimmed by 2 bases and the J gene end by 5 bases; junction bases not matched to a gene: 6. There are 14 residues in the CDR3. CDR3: CASSFWSGRETQYF. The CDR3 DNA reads TGTGCCAGCAGCTTCTGGTCCGGGAGGGAGACCCAGTACTTC.

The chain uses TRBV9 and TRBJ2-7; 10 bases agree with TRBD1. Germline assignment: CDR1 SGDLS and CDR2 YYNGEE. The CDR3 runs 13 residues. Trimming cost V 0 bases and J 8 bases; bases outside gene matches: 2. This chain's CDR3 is CASSVGQGAQQYF. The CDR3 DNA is TGTGCCAGCAGCGTAGGACAGGGGGCTCAGCAGTACTTC. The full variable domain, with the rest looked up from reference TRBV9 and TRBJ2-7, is DSGVTQTPKHLITATGQRVTLRCSPRSGDLSVYWYQQSLDQGLQFLIQYYNGEERAKGNILERFSAQQFPDLHSELNLSSLELGDSALYFCASSVGQGAQQYFGPGTRLTVT.

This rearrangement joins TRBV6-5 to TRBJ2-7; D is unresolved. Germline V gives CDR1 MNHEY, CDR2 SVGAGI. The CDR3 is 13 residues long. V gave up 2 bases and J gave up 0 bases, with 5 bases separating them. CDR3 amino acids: CASSYTPSYEQYF. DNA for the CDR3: TGTGCCAGCAGTTACACACCCTCCTACGAGCAGTACTTC.

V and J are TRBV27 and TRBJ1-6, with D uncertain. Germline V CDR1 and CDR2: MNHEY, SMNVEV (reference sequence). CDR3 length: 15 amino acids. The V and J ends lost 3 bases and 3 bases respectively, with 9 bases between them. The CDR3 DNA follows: TGTGCCAGCAGTTTCGTCCTCAGCTATAATTCACCCCTCCACTTT. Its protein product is CASSFVLSYNSPLHF.

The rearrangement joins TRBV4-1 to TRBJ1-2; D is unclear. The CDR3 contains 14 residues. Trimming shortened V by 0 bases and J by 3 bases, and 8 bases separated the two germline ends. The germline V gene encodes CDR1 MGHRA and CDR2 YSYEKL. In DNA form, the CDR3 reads TGCGCCAGCAGCCAAGATCCGTCTGACTATGGCTACACCTTC. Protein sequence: CASSQDPSDYGYTF.

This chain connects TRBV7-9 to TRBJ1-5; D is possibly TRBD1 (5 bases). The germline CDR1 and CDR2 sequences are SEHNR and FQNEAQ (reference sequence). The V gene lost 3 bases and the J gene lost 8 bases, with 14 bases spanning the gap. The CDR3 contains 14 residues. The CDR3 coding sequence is TGTGCCAGCAGCTTTAGTCGCAGCAGGGAGCCCCAGCATTTT. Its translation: CASSFSRSREPQHF.

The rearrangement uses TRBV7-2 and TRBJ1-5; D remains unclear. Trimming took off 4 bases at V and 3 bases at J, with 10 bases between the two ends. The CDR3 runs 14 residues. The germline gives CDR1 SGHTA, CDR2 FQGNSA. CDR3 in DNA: TGTGCCAGCAGCTCCTTTGGCTTCAATCAGCCCCAGCATTTT. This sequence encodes CASSSFGFNQPQHF.

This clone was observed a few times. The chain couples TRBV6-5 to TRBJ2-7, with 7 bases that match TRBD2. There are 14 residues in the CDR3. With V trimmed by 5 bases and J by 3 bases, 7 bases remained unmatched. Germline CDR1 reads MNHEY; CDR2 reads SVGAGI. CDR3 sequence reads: CASSRVAGFYEQYF. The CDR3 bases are TGTGCCAGCAGTCGGGTAGCGGGCTTCTACGAGCAGTACTTC.

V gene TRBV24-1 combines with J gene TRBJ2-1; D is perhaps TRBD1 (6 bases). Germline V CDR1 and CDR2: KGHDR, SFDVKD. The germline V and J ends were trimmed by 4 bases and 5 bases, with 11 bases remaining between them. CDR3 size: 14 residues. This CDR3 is CATSETGTNNEQFF. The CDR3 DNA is TGTGCCACCAGTGAAACCGGGACAAACAATGAGCAGTTCTTC.

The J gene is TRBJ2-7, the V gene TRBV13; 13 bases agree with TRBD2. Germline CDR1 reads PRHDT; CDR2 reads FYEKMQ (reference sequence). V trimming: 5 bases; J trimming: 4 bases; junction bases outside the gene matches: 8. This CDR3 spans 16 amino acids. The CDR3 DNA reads TGTGCCAGCAGCCCCGGGACTAGCGGGGTGATGTACGAGCAGTACTTC. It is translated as CASSPGTSGVMYEQYF. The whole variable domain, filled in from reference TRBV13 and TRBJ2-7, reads AAGVIQSPRHLIKEKRETATLKCYPIPRHDTVYWYQQGPGQDPQFLISFYEKMQSDKGSIPDRFSAQQFSDYHSELNMSSLELGDSALYFCASSPGTSGVMYEQYFGPGTRLTVT.

The CDR3 here is CASSLGGKLFF. The CDR3 DNA sequence: TGTGCCAGCAGCTTGGGAGGAAAACTGTTTTTT. The rearrangement links TRBV11-2 to TRBJ1-4; D gene ambiguous. CDR3 length equals 11 residues. Germline V lookup: CDR1 SGHAT, CDR2 FQNNGV. Trimming took off 3 bases at V and 10 bases at J, with 6 bases between the two ends.

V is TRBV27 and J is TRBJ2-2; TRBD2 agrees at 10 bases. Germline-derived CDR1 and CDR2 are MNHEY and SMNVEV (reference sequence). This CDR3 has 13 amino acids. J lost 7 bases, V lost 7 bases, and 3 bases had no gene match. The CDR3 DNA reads TGTGCCAGCAAGCGGGAGGGGATCGGGGAGCTGTTTTTT. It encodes CASKREGIGELFF.